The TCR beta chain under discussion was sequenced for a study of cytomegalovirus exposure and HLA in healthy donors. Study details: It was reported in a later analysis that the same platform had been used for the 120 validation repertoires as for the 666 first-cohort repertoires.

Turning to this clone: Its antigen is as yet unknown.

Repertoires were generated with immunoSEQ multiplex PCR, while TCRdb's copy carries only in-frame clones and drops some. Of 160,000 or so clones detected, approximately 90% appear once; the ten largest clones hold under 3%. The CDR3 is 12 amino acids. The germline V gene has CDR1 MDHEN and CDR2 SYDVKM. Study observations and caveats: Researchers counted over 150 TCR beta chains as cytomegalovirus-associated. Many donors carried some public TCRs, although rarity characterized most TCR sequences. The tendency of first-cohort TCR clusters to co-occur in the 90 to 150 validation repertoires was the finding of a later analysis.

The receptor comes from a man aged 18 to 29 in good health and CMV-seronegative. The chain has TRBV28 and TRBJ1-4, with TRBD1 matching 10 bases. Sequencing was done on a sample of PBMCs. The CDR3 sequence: CATGGSREKLFF. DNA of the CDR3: TGTGCGACAGGGGGCTCTCGAGAAAAACTGTTTTTT. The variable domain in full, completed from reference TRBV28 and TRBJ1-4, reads DVKVTQSSRYLVKRTGEKVFLECVQDMDHENMFWYRQDPGLGLRLIYFSYDVKMKEKGDIPEGYSVSREKKERFSLILESASTNQTSMYLCATGGSREKLFFGSGTQLSVL.